One TCR beta chain is described in this entry. The sequencing of unsorted PBMC DNA took place on ten immunoSEQ deep assay plates. Produced via immunoSEQ multiplex PCR; TCRdb's table is partial and in-frame only. This table holds roughly 490,000 clones, roughly 85% found once. The data belong to a study of shared clonotypes between healthy human individuals. The ends were cut back, 5 bases at V and 3 bases at J, with 9 bases in the middle. The length of the CDR3 is 13 residues. The germline V gene encodes CDR1 MGHDK and CDR2 SYGVNS. The sequenced material came from PBMCs. The chain combines TRBV25-1 with TRBJ2-3, with D uncertain. The receptor comes from a woman between 40 and 50 years old in good health. Some clones in this sample may be carry-over from other donors' samples. The CDR3 DNA reads as TGTGCCAGCAGTTTTCTATCGACAGATACGCAGTATTTT. As protein: CASSFLSTDTQYF. Full variable domain (missing parts from reference TRBV25-1 and TRBJ2-3): EADIYQTPRYLVIGTGKKITLECSQTMGHDKMYWYQQDPGMELHLIHYSYGVNSTEKGDLSSESTVSRIRTEHFPLTLESARPSHTSQYLCASSFLSTDTQYFGPGTRLTVL.